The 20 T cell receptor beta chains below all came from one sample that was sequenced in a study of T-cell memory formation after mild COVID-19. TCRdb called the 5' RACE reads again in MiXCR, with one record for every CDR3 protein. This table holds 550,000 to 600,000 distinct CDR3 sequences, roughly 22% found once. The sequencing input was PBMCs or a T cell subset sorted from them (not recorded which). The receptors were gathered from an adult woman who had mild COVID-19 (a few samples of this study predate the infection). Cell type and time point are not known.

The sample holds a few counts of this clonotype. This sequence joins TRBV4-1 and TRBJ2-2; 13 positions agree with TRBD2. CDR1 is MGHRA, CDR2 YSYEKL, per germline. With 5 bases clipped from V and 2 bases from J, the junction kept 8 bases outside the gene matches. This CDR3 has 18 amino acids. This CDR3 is CASSFPTSGGRNTGELFF. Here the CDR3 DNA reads TGCGCCAGCAGCTTCCCGACTAGCGGGGGGCGTAACACCGGGGAGCTGTTTTTT.

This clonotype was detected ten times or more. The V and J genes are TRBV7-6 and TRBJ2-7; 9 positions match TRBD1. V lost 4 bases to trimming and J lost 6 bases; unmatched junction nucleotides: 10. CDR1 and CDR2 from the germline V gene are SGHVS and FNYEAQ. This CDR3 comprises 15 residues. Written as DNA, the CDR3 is TGTGCCAGCAGCTACCAACCGGGACAGGGTGGCGAGCAGTACTTC. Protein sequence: CASSYQPGQGGEQYF.

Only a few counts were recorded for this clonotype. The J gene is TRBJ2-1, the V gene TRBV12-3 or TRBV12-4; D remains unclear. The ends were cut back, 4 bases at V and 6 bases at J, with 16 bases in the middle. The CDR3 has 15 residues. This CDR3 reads CASSSPPSHSNEQFF. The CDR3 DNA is TGTGCCAGCAGTTCGCCCCCTTCCCACAGCAATGAGCAGTTCTTC.

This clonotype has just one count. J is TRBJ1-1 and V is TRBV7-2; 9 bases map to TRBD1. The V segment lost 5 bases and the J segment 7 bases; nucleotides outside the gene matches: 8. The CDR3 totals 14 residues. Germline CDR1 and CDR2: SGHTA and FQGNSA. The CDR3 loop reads CASSANRGRSEAFF. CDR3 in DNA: TGTGCCAGCAGCGCGAACAGGGGGCGCAGTGAAGCTTTCTTT. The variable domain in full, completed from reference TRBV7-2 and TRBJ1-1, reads GAGVSQSPSNKVTEKGKDVELRCDPISGHTALYWYRQSLGQGLEFLIYFQGNSAPDKSGLPSDRFSAERTGGSVSTLTIQRTQQEDSAVYLCASSANRGRSEAFFGQGTRLTVV.

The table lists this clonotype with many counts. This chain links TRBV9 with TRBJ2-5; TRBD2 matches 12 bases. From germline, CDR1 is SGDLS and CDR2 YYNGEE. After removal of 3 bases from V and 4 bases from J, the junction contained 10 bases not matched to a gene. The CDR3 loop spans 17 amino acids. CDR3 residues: CASSALGLAGNGETQYF. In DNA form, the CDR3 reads TGTGCCAGCAGCGCGCTAGGACTAGCGGGAAACGGAGAGACCCAGTACTTC.

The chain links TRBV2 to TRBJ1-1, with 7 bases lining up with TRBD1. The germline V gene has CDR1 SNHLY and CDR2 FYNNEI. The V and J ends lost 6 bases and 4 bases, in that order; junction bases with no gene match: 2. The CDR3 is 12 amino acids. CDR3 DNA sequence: TGTGCCAGCAGGACAGGGCCCACTGAAGCTTTCTTT. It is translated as CASRTGPTEAFF.

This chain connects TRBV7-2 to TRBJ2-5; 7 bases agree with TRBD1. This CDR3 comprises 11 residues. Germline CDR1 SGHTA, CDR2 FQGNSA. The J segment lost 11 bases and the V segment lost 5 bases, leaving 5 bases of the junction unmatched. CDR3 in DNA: TGTGCCAGCAGCGCCCGGGACAGACAGTACTTC. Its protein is CASSARDRQYF. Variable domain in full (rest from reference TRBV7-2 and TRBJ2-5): GAGVSQSPSNKVTEKGKDVELRCDPISGHTALYWYRQSLGQGLEFLIYFQGNSAPDKSGLPSDRFSAERTGGSVSTLTIQRTQQEDSAVYLCASSARDRQYFGPGTRLLVL.

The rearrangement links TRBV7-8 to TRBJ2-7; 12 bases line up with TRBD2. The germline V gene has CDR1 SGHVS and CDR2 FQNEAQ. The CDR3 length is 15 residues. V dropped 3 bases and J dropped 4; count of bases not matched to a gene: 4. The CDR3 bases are TGTGCCAGCAGCTTCCAACTAGCGGGAGGTTACGAGCAGTACTTC. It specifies CASSFQLAGGYEQYF. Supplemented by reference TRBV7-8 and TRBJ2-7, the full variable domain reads GAGVSQSPRYKVAKRGQDVALRCDPISGHVSLFWYQQALGQGPEFLTYFQNEAQLDKSGLPSDRFFAERPEGSVSTLKIQRTQQEDSAVYLCASSFQLAGGYEQYFGPGTRLTVT.

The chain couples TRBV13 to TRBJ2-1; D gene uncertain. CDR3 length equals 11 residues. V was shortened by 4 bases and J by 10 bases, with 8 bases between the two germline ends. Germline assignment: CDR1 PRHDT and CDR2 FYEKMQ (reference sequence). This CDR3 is CASSSRVEQFF. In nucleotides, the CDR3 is TGTGCCAGCAGCTCTCGGGTGGAGCAGTTCTTC.

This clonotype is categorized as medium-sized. CDR3 nucleotide sequence: TGTGCCAGCAGCTTAGAGGGCGGGAGTTACGAGCAGTACTTC. Its protein is CASSLEGGSYEQYF. This rearrangement joins TRBV7-9 to TRBJ2-7; 7 nucleotides agree with TRBD2. The CDR3 is 14 residues long. Trimming cost V 1 base and J 4 bases; bases outside gene matches: 4. Germline values: CDR1 SEHNR, CDR2 FQNEAQ (reference sequence).

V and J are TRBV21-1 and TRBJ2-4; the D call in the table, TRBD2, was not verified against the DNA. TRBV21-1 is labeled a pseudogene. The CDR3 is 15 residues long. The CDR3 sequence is CASRRITGLLNIQYF. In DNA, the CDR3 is TGTGCCAGCAGGCGCATTACGGGACTGCTAAACATTCAGTACTTC.

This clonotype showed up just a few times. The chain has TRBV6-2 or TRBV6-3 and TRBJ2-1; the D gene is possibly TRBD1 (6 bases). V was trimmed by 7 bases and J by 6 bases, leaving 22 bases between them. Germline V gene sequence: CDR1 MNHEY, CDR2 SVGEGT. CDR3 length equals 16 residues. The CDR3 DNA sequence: TGTGCCAGCACCGCGATGGACAGATCCGGTCGCAATGAGCAGTTCTTC. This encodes CASTAMDRSGRNEQFF.

In DNA form, the CDR3 reads TGTGCCACCTTACTTGCGAGACTAGCGAGAAATGAGCAGTTCTTC. Protein product: CATLLARLARNEQFF. The rearrangement links TRBV25-1 to TRBJ2-1; 8 bases are shared with TRBD2. V dropped 10 bases and J dropped 7; count of bases not matched to a gene: 15. There are 15 residues in the CDR3. Germline V gene sequence: CDR1 MGHDK, CDR2 SYGVNS.

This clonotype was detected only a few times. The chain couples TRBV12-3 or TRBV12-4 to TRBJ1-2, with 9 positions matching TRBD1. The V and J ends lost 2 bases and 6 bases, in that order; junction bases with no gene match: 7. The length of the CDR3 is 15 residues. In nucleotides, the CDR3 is TGTGCCAGCAGTTTACGTAAGACAGGGGGGGATGGCTACACCTTC. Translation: CASSLRKTGGDGYTF.

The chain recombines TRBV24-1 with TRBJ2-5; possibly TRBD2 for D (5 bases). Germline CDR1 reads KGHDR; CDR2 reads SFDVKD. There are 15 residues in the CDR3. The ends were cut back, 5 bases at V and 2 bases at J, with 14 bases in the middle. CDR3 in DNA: TGTGCCACCAGTGCCGCGGCGGGTAGGCAAGAGACCCAGTACTTC. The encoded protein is CATSAAAGRQETQYF.

For the CDR3, the DNA is TGTGCCAGCAGCTTATGGACTAATCAAGAGACCCAGTACTTC. It is translated as CASSLWTNQETQYF. The rearrangement links TRBV7-2 to TRBJ2-5; weak D call: TRBD2 (6 bases). Per the germline V gene, CDR1 is SGHTA and CDR2 is FQGNSA. The CDR3 extends over 14 amino acids. The germline V and J ends were trimmed by 2 bases and 2 bases, with 9 bases remaining between them. Looking up the rest from reference TRBV7-2 and TRBJ2-5 gives the full variable domain: GAGVSQSPSNKVTEKGKDVELRCDPISGHTALYWYRQSLGQGLEFLIYFQGNSAPDKSGLPSDRFSAERTGGSVSTLTIQRTQQEDSAVYLCASSLWTNQETQYFGPGTRLLVL.

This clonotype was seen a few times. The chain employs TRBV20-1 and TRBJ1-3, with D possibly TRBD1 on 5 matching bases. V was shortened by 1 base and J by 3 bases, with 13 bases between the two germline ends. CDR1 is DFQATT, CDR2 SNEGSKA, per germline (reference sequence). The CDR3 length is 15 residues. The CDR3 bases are TGCAGTGCTAGAGGAGGGGAGTCTTATGGAAACACCATATATTTT. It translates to CSARGGESYGNTIYF.

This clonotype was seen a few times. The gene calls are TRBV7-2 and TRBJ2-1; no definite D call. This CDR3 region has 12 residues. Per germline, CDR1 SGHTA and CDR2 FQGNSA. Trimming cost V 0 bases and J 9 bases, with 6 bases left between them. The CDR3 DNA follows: TGTGCCAGCAGCTTAGCGTGGCCTGAGCAGTTCTTC. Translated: CASSLAWPEQFF.

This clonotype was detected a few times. The CDR3 DNA sequence: TGTGCCAGCAGCTCCCGGACGGCCCCCTACGAGCAGTACTTC. Amino acid sequence: CASSSRTAPYEQYF. The chain joins TRBV11-2 to TRBJ2-7; D unclear. Germline CDR1 reads SGHAT; CDR2 reads FQNNGV. V was pared by 4 bases and J by 2 bases, with 12 bases between. This CDR3 region has 14 residues.

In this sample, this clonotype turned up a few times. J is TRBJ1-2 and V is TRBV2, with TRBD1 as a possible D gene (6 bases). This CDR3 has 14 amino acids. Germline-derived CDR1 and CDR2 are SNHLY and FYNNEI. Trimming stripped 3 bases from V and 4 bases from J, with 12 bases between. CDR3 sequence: CASSEGTGPYGYTF. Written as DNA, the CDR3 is TGTGCCAGCAGTGAGGGAACAGGGCCCTATGGCTACACCTTC. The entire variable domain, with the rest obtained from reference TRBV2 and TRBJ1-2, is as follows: EPEVTQTPSHQVTQMGQEVILRCVPISNHLYFYWYRQILGQKVEFLVSFYNNEISEKSEIFDDQFSVERPDGSNFTLKIRSTKLEDSAMYFCASSEGTGPYGYTFGSGTRLTVV.